This T cell receptor (beta chain) was documented in a study of cytomegalovirus exposure and HLA in healthy donors. 13 Jbeta primers and 60 Vbeta primers were used for the PCR. Only in-frame clones appear in the TCRdb table, and some are missing; sequencing was by immunoSEQ multiplex PCR. Among under 150,000 clones listed, around 78% were seen once. Study-wide results and caveats: Donor immune exposure was known only as CMV serostatus. DRB1 showed the most TCR associations and HLA-C the fewest in a later analysis, as rates varied by HLA locus. Reportedly, HLA-A and HLA-B alleles of most subjects were accurately predicted from TCR beta.

This clone occurred a few times. Its antigen is not known. This clonotype was sampled from a man aged 35 to 55 in good health and CMV-seropositive. The material sequenced was PBMCs.

The CDR3 sequence: CASSSNPDLTGYGYTF. Here the CDR3 DNA reads TGTGCCAGCAGCTCGAACCCGGATCTAACGGGCTATGGCTACACCTTC. The rearrangement joins TRBV7-6 to TRBJ1-2; D is undetermined. The germline gives CDR1 SGHVS, CDR2 FNYEAQ. V lost 4 bases and J lost 4, with 19 bases in between. The CDR3 length is 16 residues.